This TCR beta chain was documented in a study of blood T cell repertoires in COVID-19. Across the study: T cells, B-cell-depleted T cells, or PBMCs provided the cDNA or gDNA that served as material.

Original data processing: Reference gene primers were amplified, and this amplification served to estimate nucleated cell counts. Data came from immunoSEQ multiplex PCR; TCRdb stores just in-frame clones and leaves some out. V and J calls and clone size come straight from that table; D and trimming were deduced from the DNA. The sample consists of 150,000 to 200,000 clones, 75% to 90% of them appearing once. The length of the CDR3 is 17 residues. CDR1 and CDR2 (germline): ENHRY, SYGVKD. V was clipped by 3 bases and J by 0 bases; unmatched bases: 4. V usage is TRBV10-3 and J usage is TRBJ2-3; 12 bases map to TRBD2. The sample taken for sequencing was peripheral blood. The receptor comes from a human donor with acute or convalescent COVID-19. The donor label of this sample is uncertain. The CDR3 DNA reads TGTGCCATCAGTGAAACTAGCGGGGGGACTAGCACAGATACGCAGTATTTT. Amino acids: CAISETSGGTSTDTQYF.